This is a list of T cell receptor beta chains from one sample in a study of lymphopenia after photon versus proton radiotherapy. The data were produced by immunoSEQ multiplex PCR, yet TCRdb's version contains in-frame clones alone and is incomplete. This repertoire shows 150,000 or so clones, 70% to 90% found once; its top ten account for roughly 4.7%. Source: peripheral blood, taken from a patient treated with photon-based radiotherapy. The receptors originated from a man between 45 and 60 years old with gastric cancer. Both conserved end residues are part of each CDR3. The order of the fields is V gene, CDR3 protein.

TRBV30,CAWSTTSGRGETQYF
TRBV20-1,CRMESSYEQYF
TRBV27,CASSRDRGTGELFF
TRBV5-6,CASSSPGITSKTEAFF
TRBV5-1,CASSVGQGNYEQYF
TRBV20-1,CSAPRNTEAFF
TRBV19,CASRARGRLYEQYF
TRBV5-4,CASSLSRGMNTEAFF
TRBV28,CASSLGEASTNLPDTQYF
TRBV14,CASSQEVGDTQYF
TRBV19,CASSIPTPTSLSTGELFF
TRBV6-5,CASSPGSYGYEQYF
TRBV30,CAWSARNSKHF
TRBV30,CAWAGNSYEQYF
TRBV5-4,CASSFGTDYGYTF
TRBV30,CAWNPGGWQETQYF
TRBV27,CASSPGQGVYEQYF
TRBV14,CASSERGLNTGELFF
TRBV4-2,CASSQDVFPTGGGGELFF
TRBV7-6,CASSLAPSGRDNEQFF
TRBV27,CASSLTGDRGPYEQYF
TRBV15,CATSRDPSGSHNEQFF
TRBV6-4,CASRLRIRSGNTIYF
TRBV5-5,CASSPETGFGDTQYF